The next 9 T cell receptor beta chains were all read from a single sample in a study of molecular identifiers for immune sequencing clone quantification. TCRdb fed the PCR reads into MiXCR, producing one record per CDR3 protein. The sample lists some 580,000 distinct CDR3 sequences, about 25% seen once, with 0.7% to 0.95% in the top ten. The sample consisted of naive CD8+ T cells from blood, with Jurkat cell RNA spiked in. Indicated subset: FACS-sorted CD8+CD4-CCR7+CD45RA+ naive T cells. These receptors came from a human donor in good health. Some libraries in this study had Jurkat cell RNA spiked in.

This clonotype was recorded a few times. The J gene is TRBJ2-2, the V gene TRBV28; 7 bases are shared with TRBD1. The J segment lost 0 bases and the V segment lost 9 bases, leaving 7 bases of the junction unmatched. CDR1 and CDR2 (germline): MDHEN, SYDVKM. The CDR3 spans 15 residues. The CDR3 region is CARLGQRSNTGELFF. CDR3 in DNA: TGTGCCAGACTGGGACAGCGCTCGAACACCGGGGAGCTGTTTTTT.

This clonotype appeared a few times. The chain employs TRBV7-9 and TRBJ2-3, with D maybe TRBD2 (5 bases). The CDR3 is 14 amino acids. CDR1 is SEHNR and CDR2 is FQNEAQ in the germline V gene (reference sequence). Trimming pared 1 base from V and 2 bases from J, leaving 7 bases between. CDR3 amino acids: CASSLDGDTDTQYF. CDR3 DNA: TGTGCCAGCAGCTTAGACGGGGACACAGATACGCAGTATTTT.

This clonotype has just a few counts. This chain uses TRBV2 with TRBJ1-1; 8 nucleotides match TRBD1. Germline CDR1 is SNHLY and CDR2 is FYNNEI. The length of the CDR3 is 18 residues. The ends lost 0 bases at V and 0 bases at J; junction bases unmatched: 9. In DNA, the CDR3 is TGTGCCAGCAGTGAAGCGGAGACAGGGGTTGGTGTGAACACTGAAGCTTTCTTT. As protein: CASSEAETGVGVNTEAFF. Variable domain in full (rest from reference TRBV2 and TRBJ1-1): EPEVTQTPSHQVTQMGQEVILRCVPISNHLYFYWYRQILGQKVEFLVSFYNNEISEKSEIFDDQFSVERPDGSNFTLKIRSTKLEDSAMYFCASSEAETGVGVNTEAFFGQGTRLTVV.

A note on this clonotype: A read error may produce the germline difference seen at one junction end. The rearrangement joins TRBV7-8 to TRBJ2-3; TRBD2 might be the D (6 bases). The CDR3 totals 16 residues. The germline gives CDR1 SGHVS, CDR2 FQNEAQ. In nucleotides, the CDR3 is TGTGCCAGCAGCTTATCTGGGGGGATGGGCACAGATACGCAGTGTTTT. Translating it yields CASSLSGGMGTDTQCF. Full variable domain (outside the CDR3, taken from reference TRBV7-8 and TRBJ2-3): GAGVSQSPRYKVAKRGQDVALRCDPISGHVSLFWYQQALGQGPEFLTYFQNEAQLDKSGLPSDRFFAERPEGSVSTLKIQRTQQEDSAVYLCASSLSGGMGTDTQCFGPGTRLTVL.

This clonotype was observed at least ten times. V is TRBV5-6 and J is TRBJ2-7; TRBD1 aligns across 8 bases. The CDR3 covers 14 residues. Germline CDR1 SGHDT, CDR2 YYEEEE. Unmatched junction bases numbered 3, after V lost 2 bases and J lost 2 bases. CDR3 DNA: TGTGCCAGCAGCTTAAGGGACAGGACCTACGAGCAGTACTTC. It codes for CASSLRDRTYEQYF.

The V gene is TRBV12-3 or TRBV12-4, the J gene TRBJ2-3; TRBD1 might be the D (6 bases). The CDR3 sequence is 17 residues long. Trimming removed 2 bases at V and 5 bases at J, with 20 bases between. DNA of the CDR3: TGTGCCAGCAGTTTATACGTCGGGCTAGGGGGTGGAGATACGCAGTATTTT. Its translation: CASSLYVGLGGGDTQYF.

Comment on this clonotype: Since a much larger clone is just one base distant, this may be a read error. V usage is TRBV4-3 and J usage is TRBJ2-5; the match to TRBD1 covers 8 bases. CDR1 is LGHNA and CDR2 is YSLEER in the germline V gene. The CDR3 totals 16 residues. The CDR3, as DNA: TGCGCCAGCAGCCAAGATTGGTTCGGGGGACAGGAGACCCGGTACTTC. The encoded protein is CASSQDWFGGQETRYF.

This clonotype was picked up many times. The V call is TRBV7-2, the J call TRBJ2-3, with no clear D. This CDR3 comprises 15 residues. The germline CDR1 and CDR2 sequences are SGHTA and FQGNSA. Trimming shortened V by 0 bases and J by 4 bases, and 11 bases separated the two germline ends. The CDR3 is CASSLALWGSDTQYF. For the CDR3, the DNA is TGTGCCAGCAGCTTAGCACTATGGGGTTCAGATACGCAGTATTTT.

The sample holds many counts of this clonotype. The chain couples TRBV24-1 to TRBJ2-3; D could derive from TRBD1 or TRBD2 (6 bases each). The CDR3 is 16 amino acids. Germline V gene data show CDR1 as KGHDR and CDR2 as SFDVKD. The V end was cut by 3 bases, the J end by 6 bases, with 18 bases between. CDR3 amino acids: CATSDQATPGADTQYF. The CDR3, as DNA: TGTGCCACCAGTGATCAGGCCACTCCGGGGGCCGATACGCAGTATTTT.